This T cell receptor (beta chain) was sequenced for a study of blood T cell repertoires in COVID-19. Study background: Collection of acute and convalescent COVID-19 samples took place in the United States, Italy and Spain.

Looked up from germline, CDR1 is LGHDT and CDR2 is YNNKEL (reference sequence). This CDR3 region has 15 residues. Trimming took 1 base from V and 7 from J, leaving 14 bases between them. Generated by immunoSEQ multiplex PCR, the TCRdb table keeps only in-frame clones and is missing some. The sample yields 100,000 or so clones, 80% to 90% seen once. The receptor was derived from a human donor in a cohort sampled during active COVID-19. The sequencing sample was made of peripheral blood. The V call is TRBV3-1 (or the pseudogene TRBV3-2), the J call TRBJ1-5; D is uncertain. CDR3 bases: TGTGCCAGCAGCCAAGCTCGAGGGTCGGGGCAGCCCCAGCATTTT. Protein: CASSQARGSGQPQHF.